The clone carrying this TCR beta chain was found many times. Antigen specificity is unknown. These data come from a study of HIV-infected patients and healthy controls. In the study overall: Viral load fell to undetectable in most of the 16 patients by the second blood draw.

Around 450 ng RNA was reverse transcribed with alpha and beta constant-region primers. Alpha and beta chain libraries were made separately by chain-specific third strand synthesis with multiplexing indices. The library got P5 and P7 elements plus a second index, then a roughly 25-cycle PCR. MiXCR was run by TCRdb on the 5' RACE reads, yielding one entry per CDR3 protein. The table shows 9,000 to 13,000 distinct CDR3 sequences, with around 5.2% occurring only once. Whole blood was used without fractionation, so all unsorted peripheral T cells were included. Points from the study as a whole: The study did not determine the donors' HLA types.

After removal of 6 bases from V and 1 base from J, the junction contained 4 bases not matched to a gene. This CDR3 spans 14 amino acids. CDR1 SNHLY and CDR2 FYNNEI come from the germline V gene. The sample consisted of blood, taken before antiretroviral therapy. The receptor was isolated from an adult with HIV infection. The genes are TRBV2 and TRBJ2-7; 9 bases are shared with TRBD1. The CDR3 DNA follows: TGTGCCAGCAGCGCCGGGACAGGGTCCTACGAGCAGTACTTC. As protein: CASSAGTGSYEQYF.